Here is one T cell receptor beta chain with its context. Its antigen is unknown. Per the germline V gene, CDR1 is SEHNR and CDR2 is FQNEAQ (reference sequence). Trimming left V 2 bases short and J 0 bases short, with 2 bases between. The CDR3 has 12 residues. This table comes from immunoSEQ multiplex PCR, and its TCRdb copy is limited to in-frame clones, with some not included. The sample has about 18,000 clones, almost 85% seen once. This sample was included in a study of somatic mutations in cytotoxic T cells in rheumatoid arthritis. Overall study results and limits: Any difference in CD8+ T-cell clonality between patients who had rheumatoid arthritis and healthy controls who were age-matched was not statistically significant.

The chain employs TRBV7-9 and TRBJ2-7; no reliable D call. This receptor was identified in a woman aged 45-65 years in good health. Material for sequencing was CD8+ T cells sorted from blood. The CDR3 DNA follows: TGTGCCAGCAGCTTAAGCTCCTACGAGCAGTACTTC. Residues: CASSLSSYEQYF.